This T cell receptor (beta chain) originates from a study of cytomegalovirus exposure and HLA in healthy donors. 60 Vbeta and 13 Jbeta primers were used in PCR. In the original analysis: A later analysis tallied 87 million or so unique TCR beta chains, roughly 11 million of them shared. Sequenced by immunoSEQ multiplex PCR; TCRdb stores in-frame clones only, minus some. The V and J calls and clone size were taken over from that table, and D and trimming were inferred from the DNA. In the table there are under 200,000 clones, 80% to 85% of which are singletons. Per the germline V gene, CDR1 is SEHNR and CDR2 is FQNEAQ (reference sequence). The CDR3 spans 12 residues. Trimming removed 5 bases from V and 7 bases from J, with 9 bases in between. To note about this clone: The antigen is unknown. Additional DNA sequences in this sample encode the identical CDR3.

Study results and caveats: Looking again later, the authors saw that most CMV-associated TCR beta chains seemed HLA-restricted. By HLA locus, TCR association rates varied in a later analysis, with DRB1 showing the most and HLA-C the fewest.

The specimen sequenced was PBMCs. This sequence joins TRBV7-9 and TRBJ2-1; tentative D call: TRBD1 (5 bases). The TCR sequence derives from a male donor in good health and CMV-seronegative. The CDR3 here is CASSQGVNEQFF. CDR3 nucleotide sequence: TGTGCCAGCAGCCAAGGGGTGAATGAGCAGTTCTTC.